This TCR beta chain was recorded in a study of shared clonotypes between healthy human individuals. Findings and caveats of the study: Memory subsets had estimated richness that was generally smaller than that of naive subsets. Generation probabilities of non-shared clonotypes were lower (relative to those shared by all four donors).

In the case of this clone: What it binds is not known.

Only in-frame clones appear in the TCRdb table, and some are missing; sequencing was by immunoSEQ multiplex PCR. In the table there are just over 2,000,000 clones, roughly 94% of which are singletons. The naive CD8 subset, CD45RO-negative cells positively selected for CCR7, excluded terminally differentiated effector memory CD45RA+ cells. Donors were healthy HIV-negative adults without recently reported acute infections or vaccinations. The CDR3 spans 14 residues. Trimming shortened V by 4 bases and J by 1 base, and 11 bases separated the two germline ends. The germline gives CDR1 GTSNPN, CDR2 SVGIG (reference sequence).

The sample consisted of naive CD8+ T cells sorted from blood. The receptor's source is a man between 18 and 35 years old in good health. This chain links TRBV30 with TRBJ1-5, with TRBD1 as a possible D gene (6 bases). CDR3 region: CAWNTDSSNQPQHF. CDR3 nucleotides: TGTGCCTGGAACACGGACAGCAGCAATCAGCCCCAGCATTTT.